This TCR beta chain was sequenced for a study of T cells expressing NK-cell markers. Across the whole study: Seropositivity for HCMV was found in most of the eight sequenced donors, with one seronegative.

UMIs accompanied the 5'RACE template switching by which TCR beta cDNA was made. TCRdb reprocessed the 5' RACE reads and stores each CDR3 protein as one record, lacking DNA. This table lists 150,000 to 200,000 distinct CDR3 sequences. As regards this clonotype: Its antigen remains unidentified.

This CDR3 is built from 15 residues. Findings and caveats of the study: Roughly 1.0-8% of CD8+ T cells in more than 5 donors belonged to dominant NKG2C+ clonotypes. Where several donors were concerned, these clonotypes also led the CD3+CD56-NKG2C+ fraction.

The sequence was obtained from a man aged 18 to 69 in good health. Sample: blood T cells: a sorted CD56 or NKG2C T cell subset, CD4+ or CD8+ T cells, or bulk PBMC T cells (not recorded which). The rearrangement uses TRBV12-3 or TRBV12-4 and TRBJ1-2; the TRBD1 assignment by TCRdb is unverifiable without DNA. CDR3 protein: CASSFGASRNYGYTF.